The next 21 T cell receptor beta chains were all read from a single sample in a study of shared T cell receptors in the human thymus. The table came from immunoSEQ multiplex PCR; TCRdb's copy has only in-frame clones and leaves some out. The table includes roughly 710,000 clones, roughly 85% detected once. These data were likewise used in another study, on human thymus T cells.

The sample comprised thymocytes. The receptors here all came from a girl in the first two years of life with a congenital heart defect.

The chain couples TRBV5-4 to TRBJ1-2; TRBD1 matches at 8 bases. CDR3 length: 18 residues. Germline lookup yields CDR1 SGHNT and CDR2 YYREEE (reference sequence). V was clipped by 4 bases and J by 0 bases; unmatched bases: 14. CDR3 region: CASSSPPRTGTSNYGYTF. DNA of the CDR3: TGTGCCAGCAGCAGCCCACCACGGACAGGGACCTCTAACTATGGCTACACCTTC.

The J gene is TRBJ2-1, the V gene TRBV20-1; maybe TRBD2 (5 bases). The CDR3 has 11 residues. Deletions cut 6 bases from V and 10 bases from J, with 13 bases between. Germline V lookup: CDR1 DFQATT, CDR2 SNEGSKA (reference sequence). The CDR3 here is CSASPGFEQFF. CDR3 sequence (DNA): TGCAGTGCCAGTCCGGGGTTCGAGCAGTTCTTC.

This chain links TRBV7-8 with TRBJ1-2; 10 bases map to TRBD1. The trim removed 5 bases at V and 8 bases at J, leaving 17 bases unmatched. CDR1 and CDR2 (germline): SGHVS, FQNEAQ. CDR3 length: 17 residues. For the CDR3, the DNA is TGTGCCAGCAGCCCACCAATCCGGGGACAGGGGTCTCGGGGCTACACCTTC. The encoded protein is CASSPPIRGQGSRGYTF.

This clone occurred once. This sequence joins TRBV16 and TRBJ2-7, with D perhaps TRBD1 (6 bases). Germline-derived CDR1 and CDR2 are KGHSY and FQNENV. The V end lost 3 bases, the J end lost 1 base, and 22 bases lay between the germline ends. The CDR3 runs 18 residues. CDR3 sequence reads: CASSHPMQGFYPSYEQYF. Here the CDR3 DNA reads TGTGCCAGCAGCCACCCGATGCAGGGGTTCTACCCGTCCTACGAGCAGTACTTC.

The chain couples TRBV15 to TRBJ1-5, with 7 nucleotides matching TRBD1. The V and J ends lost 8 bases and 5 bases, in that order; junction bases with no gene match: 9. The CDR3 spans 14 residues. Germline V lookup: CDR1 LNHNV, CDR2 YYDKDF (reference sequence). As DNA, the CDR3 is TGTGCCACCTGTCCGGGACAGTCAGATCAGCCCCAGCATTTT. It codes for CATCPGQSDQPQHF.

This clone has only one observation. The CDR3 nucleotides are TGTGCCAGCAGTTTATATGGTGGGAGGGGGGAGATGAGCTCCTACGAGCAGTACTTC. Its translation: CASSLYGGRGEMSSYEQYF. The gene calls are TRBV27 and TRBJ2-7; possibly TRBD2 for D (7 bases). The CDR3 runs to 19 residues. V dropped 1 base and J dropped 0 bases, with 22 bases sitting between them. Germline loops: CDR1 MNHEY, CDR2 SMNVEV (reference sequence).

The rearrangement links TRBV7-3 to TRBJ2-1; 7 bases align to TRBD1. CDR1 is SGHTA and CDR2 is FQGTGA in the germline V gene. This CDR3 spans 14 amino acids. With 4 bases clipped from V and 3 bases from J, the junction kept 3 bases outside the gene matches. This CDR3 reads CASSSRDSYNEQFF. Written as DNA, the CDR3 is TGTGCCAGCAGCTCCCGGGACAGCTACAATGAGCAGTTCTTC.

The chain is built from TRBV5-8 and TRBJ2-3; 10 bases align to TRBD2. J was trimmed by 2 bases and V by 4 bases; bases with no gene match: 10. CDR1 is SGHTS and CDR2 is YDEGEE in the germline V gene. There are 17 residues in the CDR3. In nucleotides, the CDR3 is TGTGCCAGCAGCCCAAGTGGACTAGCGGCTTTCACAGATACGCAGTATTTT. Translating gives CASSPSGLAAFTDTQYF.

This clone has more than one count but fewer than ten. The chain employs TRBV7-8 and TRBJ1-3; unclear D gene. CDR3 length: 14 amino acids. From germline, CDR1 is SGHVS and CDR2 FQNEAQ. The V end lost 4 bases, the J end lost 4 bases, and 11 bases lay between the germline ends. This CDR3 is CASSSRVLGNTIYF. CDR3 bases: TGTGCCAGCAGCTCCCGGGTCCTCGGAAACACCATATATTTT.

The CDR3 DNA reads TGTGCCAGCAGCTTGTTCCTTTACAATGAGCAGTTCTTC. Translated: CASSLFLYNEQFF. The chain uses TRBV5-6 and TRBJ2-1, with unresolved D. The germline gives CDR1 SGHDT, CDR2 YYEEEE. The V gene lost 1 base and the J gene lost 4 bases, with 6 bases spanning the gap. The CDR3 consists of 13 residues.

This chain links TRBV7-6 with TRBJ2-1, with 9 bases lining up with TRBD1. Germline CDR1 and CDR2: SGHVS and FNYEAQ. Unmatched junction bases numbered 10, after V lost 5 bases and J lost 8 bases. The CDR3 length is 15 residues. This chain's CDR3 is CASSVKGDRDHEQFF. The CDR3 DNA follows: TGTGCCAGCAGCGTTAAAGGGGACAGGGACCATGAGCAGTTCTTC. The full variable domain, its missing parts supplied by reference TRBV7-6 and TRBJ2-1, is GAGVSQSPRYKVTKRGQDVALRCDPISGHVSLYWYRQALGQGPEFLTYFNYEAQQDKSGLPNDRFSAERPEGSISTLTIQRTEQRDSAMYRCASSVKGDRDHEQFFGPGTRLTVL.

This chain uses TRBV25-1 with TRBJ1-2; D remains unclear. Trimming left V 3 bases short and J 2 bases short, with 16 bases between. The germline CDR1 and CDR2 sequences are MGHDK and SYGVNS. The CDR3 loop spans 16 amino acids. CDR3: CASSDQEGFGNYGYTF. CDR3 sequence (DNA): TGTGCCAGCAGTGATCAAGAGGGATTCGGAAACTATGGCTACACCTTC.

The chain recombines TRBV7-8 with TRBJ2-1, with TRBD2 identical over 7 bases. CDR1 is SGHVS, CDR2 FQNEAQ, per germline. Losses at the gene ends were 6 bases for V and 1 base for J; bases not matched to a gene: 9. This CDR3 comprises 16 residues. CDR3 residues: CASRNNPGGSYNEQFF. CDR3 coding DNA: TGTGCCAGCAGGAACAATCCGGGGGGATCCTACAATGAGCAGTTCTTC.

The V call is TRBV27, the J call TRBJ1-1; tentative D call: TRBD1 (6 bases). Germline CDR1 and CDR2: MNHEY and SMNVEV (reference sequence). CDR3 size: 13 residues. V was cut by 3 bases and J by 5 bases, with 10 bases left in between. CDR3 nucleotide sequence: TGTGCCAGCAGTTTTCTCAGGGGAACTGAAGCTTTCTTT. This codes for CASSFLRGTEAFF.

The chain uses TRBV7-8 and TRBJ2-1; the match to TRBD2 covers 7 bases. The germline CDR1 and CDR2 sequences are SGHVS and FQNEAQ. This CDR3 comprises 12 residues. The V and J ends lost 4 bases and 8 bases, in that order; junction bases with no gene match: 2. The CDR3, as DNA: TGTGCCAGCAGCTCAACTAGCGATGAGCAGTTCTTC. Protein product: CASSSTSDEQFF.

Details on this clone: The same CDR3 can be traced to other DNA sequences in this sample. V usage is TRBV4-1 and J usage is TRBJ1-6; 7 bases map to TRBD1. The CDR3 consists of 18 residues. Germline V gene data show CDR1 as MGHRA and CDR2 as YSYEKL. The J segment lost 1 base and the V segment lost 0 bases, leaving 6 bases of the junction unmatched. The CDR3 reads CASSQEDAGGSYNSPLHF. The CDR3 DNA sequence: TGCGCCAGCAGCCAAGAAGACGCAGGGGGTTCCTATAATTCACCCCTCCACTTT.

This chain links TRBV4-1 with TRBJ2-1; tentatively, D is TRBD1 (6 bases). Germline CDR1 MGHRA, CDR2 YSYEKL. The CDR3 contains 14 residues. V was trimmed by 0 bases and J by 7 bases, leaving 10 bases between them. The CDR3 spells CASSQDNRVNEQFF. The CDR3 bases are TGCGCCAGCAGCCAAGACAACAGGGTGAATGAGCAGTTCTTC.

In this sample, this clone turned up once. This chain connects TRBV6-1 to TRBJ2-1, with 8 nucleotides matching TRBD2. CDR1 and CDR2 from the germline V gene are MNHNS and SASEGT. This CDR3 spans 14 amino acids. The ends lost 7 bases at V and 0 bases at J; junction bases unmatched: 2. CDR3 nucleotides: TGTGCCAGCAAGGCGGGGGGCTCCTACAATGAGCAGTTCTTC. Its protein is CASKAGGSYNEQFF.

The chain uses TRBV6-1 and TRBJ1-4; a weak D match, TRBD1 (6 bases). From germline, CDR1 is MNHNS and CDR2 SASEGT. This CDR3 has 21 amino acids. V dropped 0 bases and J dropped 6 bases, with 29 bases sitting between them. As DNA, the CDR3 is TGTGCCAGCAGTGAAGCTACCGGACAGTTGCATCAGGACGGGTCCTATGAAAAACTGTTTTTT. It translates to CASSEATGQLHQDGSYEKLFF.

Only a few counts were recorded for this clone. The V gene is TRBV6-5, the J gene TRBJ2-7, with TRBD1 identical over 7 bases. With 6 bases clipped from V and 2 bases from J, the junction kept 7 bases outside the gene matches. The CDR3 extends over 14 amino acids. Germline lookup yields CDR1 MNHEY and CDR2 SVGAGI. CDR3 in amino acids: CASSSGTDTYEQYF. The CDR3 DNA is TGTGCCAGCAGCTCCGGGACAGATACCTACGAGCAGTACTTC.

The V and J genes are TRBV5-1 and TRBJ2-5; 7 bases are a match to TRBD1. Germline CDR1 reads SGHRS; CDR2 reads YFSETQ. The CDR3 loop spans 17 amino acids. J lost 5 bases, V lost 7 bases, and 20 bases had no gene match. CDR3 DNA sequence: TGCGCCAGCCGTACGCGACAGGGAAGCCAGATCGAGGAGACCCAGTACTTC. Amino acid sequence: CASRTRQGSQIEETQYF.